This T cell receptor beta chain was sequenced during a study of T cell repertoires in aging, cancer and after chemotherapy. Background on the study: Paired samples before and after chemotherapy came from glioblastoma patients receiving temozolomide-based therapy.

The template was genomic DNA from peripheral blood, not RNA. Multiplex touch-down PCR with TRB-A/B primers amplified rearranged V-D-J TRB sequences. In TCRdb, the multiplex PCR reads were re-called with MiXCR into one record per CDR3 protein. The data show about 2,900 distinct CDR3 sequences, 20% to 25% seen once. Trimming took 2 bases from V and 0 from J, leaving 8 bases between them. In germline, CDR1 is MNHEY, CDR2 SVGAGI. The CDR3 covers 14 residues. Study-wide results and caveats: Loss of evenness, beyond lost richness, contributed to age-related TCR diversity decline in cancer patients.

This clonotype counts as large (0.1 to 1%). Its matching antigen is unknown. The specimen was blood. The receptor was derived from a human donor with a solid tumor. This chain connects TRBV6-5 to TRBJ2-7; D perhaps matches TRBD2 (5 bases). This chain's CDR3 is CASSYVRDSYEQYF. CDR3 nucleotides: TGTGCCAGCAGTTACGTCCGGGACTCCTACGAGCAGTACTTC.